Shown below are 5 T cell receptor beta chains from a single sample sequenced in a study of cytomegalovirus exposure and HLA in healthy donors. The PCR had 60 Vbeta and 13 Jbeta primers. Repertoires were generated with immunoSEQ multiplex PCR, while TCRdb's copy carries only in-frame clones and drops some. The repertoire consists of around 210,000 clones, with 78% occurring once and the leading ten covering approximately 0.47%. Source material: PBMCs. The source of these receptors is a boy between 10 and 17 years old in good health and CMV-seronegative.

This sequence joins TRBV13 and TRBJ1-2; no reliable D call. Trimming pared 2 bases from V and 8 bases from J, leaving 12 bases between. The germline V gene encodes CDR1 PRHDT and CDR2 FYEKMQ (reference sequence). The CDR3 consists of 13 residues. CDR3 coding DNA: TGTGCCAGCAGCTTAAGCGGGGTCTGGGGCTACACCTTC. Its protein is CASSLSGVWGYTF.

This clone was counted only a few times. The chain couples TRBV28 to TRBJ2-5; the match to TRBD2 covers 8 bases. Germline CDR1 and CDR2: MDHEN and SYDVKM. The CDR3 extends over 15 amino acids. V was clipped by 3 bases and J by 0 bases; unmatched bases: 3. DNA for the CDR3: TGTGCCAGCAGTTTCATAGCGGGGAACCAAGAGACCCAGTACTTC. This encodes CASSFIAGNQETQYF.

This chain connects TRBV12-5 to TRBJ1-4; D gene ambiguous. Germline CDR1 and CDR2: LGHNT and FRNRAP. Trimming pared 2 bases from V and 7 bases from J, leaving 11 bases between. The CDR3 covers 14 residues. CDR3 coding DNA: TGTGCTAGTGGTTTGATGGGTAGCGGTGAAAAACTGTTTTTT. This translates into CASGLMGSGEKLFF.

The chain links TRBV7-5 to TRBJ2-7; TRBD2 is taken as the D call from the table, unchecked against the DNA. TRBV7-5 is annotated as a pseudogene. The CDR3 covers 18 residues. CDR3 sequence reads: CARSLGADLGKATRGQYF. CDR3 DNA: TGTGCCAGAAGCTTGGGTGCCGACCTAGGCAAGGCGACTAGGGGGCAGTACTTC.

The rearrangement links TRBV30 to TRBJ2-1; D not certain. The CDR3 extends over 16 amino acids. CDR1 is GTSNPN, CDR2 SVGIG, per germline (reference sequence). V was trimmed by 1 base and J by 6 bases, leaving 19 bases between them. The CDR3 sequence is CAWSALGFESSNEQFF. DNA of the CDR3: TGTGCCTGGAGTGCCCTGGGCTTTGAGAGTTCCAATGAGCAGTTCTTC. The full variable domain, completed using reference TRBV30 and TRBJ2-1, is SQTIHQWPATLVQPVGSPLSLECTVEGTSNPNLYWYRQAAGRGLQLLFYSVGIGQISSEVPQNLSASRPQDRQFILSSKKLLLSDSGFYLCAWSALGFESSNEQFFGPGTRLTVL.